This is a list of T cell receptor beta chains from one sample in a study of CD8+ T cells in alopecia areata. Clones were read by immunoSEQ multiplex PCR, and TCRdb kept only the in-frame ones, dropping some. The table lists 120,000 to 150,000 clones, 86% of them singletons. Material: CD8+ T cells sorted from blood, obtained at week 4, from a patient treated with tofacitinib. These receptors were collected from a human donor with alopecia areata. Both conserved end residues are part of each CDR3. D genes are given only for firm matches. Size tells how often a clone was seen (once, few, many) or the class of an expanded clone, and some rows leave it out.

J gene,D gene,V gene,clone size,CDR3 DNA,CDR3 protein
TRBJ2-7,NA,TRBV7-9,NA,TGTGCCAGCAGTCCAGAAGGGTCCTACGAGCAGTACTTC,CASSPEGSYEQYF
TRBJ2-7,NA,TRBV6-1,once,TGTGCTCGTGGGGCCCCCTACGAGCAGTACTTC,CARGAPYEQYF
TRBJ2-7,NA,TRBV7-9,NA,TGTGCCAGCAGCTTATCTGATACCTACGAGCAGTACTTC,CASSLSDTYEQYF
TRBJ2-7,TRBD2,TRBV7-2,NA,TGTGCCAGCAGCTTATTACCTAGCGGGAGCTCCTACGAGCAGTACTTC,CASSLLPSGSSYEQYF
TRBJ2-7,NA,TRBV7-2,once,TGTGCCAGCAGCCCATGGGGGAGCGAGCAGTACTTC,CASSPWGSEQYF
TRBJ1-1,NA,TRBV7-9,NA,TGTGCCAGCAGCTTAGCGACGGGACTCACTGAAGCTTTCTTT,CASSLATGLTEAFF
TRBJ2-1,TRBD2,TRBV9,NA,TGTGCCAGCAGCGTAGGCGGGAGCCCCCCTAATGAGCAGTTCTTC,CASSVGGSPPNEQFF
TRBJ2-5,NA,TRBV5-1,NA,TGCGCCAGCAGCTTGGGTGGTGGTCGATCGGAGACCCAGTACTTC,CASSLGGGRSETQYF
TRBJ2-7,NA,TRBV4-1,once,TGCGCCAGCAGCCAAGAAGCAGGGAAGTACGAGCAGTACTTC,CASSQEAGKYEQYF
TRBJ2-5,NA,TRBV7-9,NA,TGTGCCAGCGAGGAATGGCAGAATGGAGAGACCCAGTACTTC,CASEEWQNGETQYF
TRBJ1-1,NA,TRBV7-8,NA,TGTGCCAGCAGCTCTGGGGTGGCAGGGCGGGGCCGGACTGAAGCTTTCTTT,CASSSGVAGRGRTEAFF
TRBJ1-2,NA,TRBV14,NA,TGTGCCAGCAGCCCAGGACAGATCTATGGCTACACCTTC,CASSPGQIYGYTF
TRBJ2-7,TRBD1,TRBV27,NA,TGTGCCAGCAGTTTAACAGGACAGGGGGCCTACGAGCAGTACTTC,CASSLTGQGAYEQYF
TRBJ2-7,NA,TRBV19,NA,TGTGCCAGTAGTTCCGGACCTTTGGCTTCCTACGAGCAGTACTTC,CASSSGPLASYEQYF
TRBJ2-1,TRBD1,TRBV29-1,NA,TGCAGCGTTGAAGAGGGACAGGGCAATGAGCAGTTCTTC,CSVEEGQGNEQFF
TRBJ2-7,NA,TRBV9,NA,TGTGCCAGCAGCGTAGCTGGGGGAGAGCCCAACGAGCAGTACTTC,CASSVAGGEPNEQYF
TRBJ2-1,TRBD1,TRBV29-1,NA,TGCAGCGTTGAAGATTTAGCACAGGGGGCGATCAATGAGCAGTTCTTC,CSVEDLAQGAINEQFF
TRBJ2-2,TRBD2,TRBV7-8,NA,TGTGCCAGCAGCCCACACCGGAGGACTAGCACGAACACCGGGGAGCTGTTTTTT,CASSPHRRTSTNTGELFF